This TCR beta chain was captured by sequencing in a study of glioma-infiltrating T cells. Overall study findings and caveats: Tissue-blood divergence was below expectation in non-neoplastic patients, above in gliomas. Only very few CDR3 sequences appeared in both tissue and blood.

This clonotype was seen repeatedly, ten times or more. Antigen specificity is unknown. The length of the CDR3 is 15 residues. Germline V CDR1 and CDR2: LNHNV, YYDKDF (reference sequence). The V end was cut by 1 base, the J end by 2 bases, with 10 bases between. Amplification of TCR alpha and beta CDR3 regions from RNA used iRepertoire nested multiplex PCR. Tissue mRNA or PBMC total RNA, 100-400 ng, went into one-step reverse transcription and amplification. TCRdb called the multiplex PCR reads again in MiXCR, with one record for every CDR3 protein. Found here are over 120,000 distinct CDR3 sequences, roughly two fifths of them singletons; the top ten hold about a fifth.

This sequence originates from a human donor with low-grade glioma or glioblastoma, undergoing nonglioma brain surgery, or in good health (not recorded which). This rearrangement joins TRBV15 to TRBJ2-3; D gene uncertain. The sequencing input was glioma tissue, nonneoplastic brain tissue, or PBMCs (not recorded which). CDR3 loop: CATSRGPYNTDTQYF. CDR3 in DNA: TGTGCCACCAGCAGAGGCCCGTATAACACAGATACGCAGTATTTT.